This TCR beta chain stems from a study of T cells in Graves' hyperthyroidism and ophthalmopathy. RNA transcripts gave rise to amplified TCR beta CDR3 regions. The HTBI primer set drove a first-round RT-PCR of the TCR CDR3. TCRdb re-analysed the multiplex PCR reads in MiXCR, keeping a single row per CDR3 protein. This sample has hundreds of thousands of distinct CDR3 sequences; approximately 15% occur once, and the top ten carry around 13%. CDR1 and CDR2 from the germline V gene are SEHNR and FQNEAQ (reference sequence). Trimming cost V 5 bases and J 0 bases, with 11 bases left between them. This CDR3 comprises 14 residues. This clonotype was found many times.

This receptor was taken from a young man with Graves' ophthalmopathy. J is TRBJ2-7 and V is TRBV7-9, with D possibly being TRBD2 (5 bases). Sequenced input: blood. In nucleotides, the CDR3 is TGTGCCAGCAGCGCGACTGGGAGCTCCTACGAGCAGTACTTC. It specifies CASSATGSSYEQYF.